The sequence of this T cell receptor (beta chain) was determined in a study of T cells after yellow fever vaccination. Notes on the study in general: Weaker overall was a secondary response that nonetheless peaked faster, on day 5 versus 15. Abundant clonotypes from the bulk population could have been carried over as contaminants into FACS-sorted repertoires. Researchers noted that a small share of clonotypes showed up in both CD4 and CD8 compartments.

The CDR3 spans 18 residues. Looked up from germline, CDR1 is SGHKS and CDR2 is YYEKEE (reference sequence). Trimming removed 4 bases from V and 2 bases from J, with 19 bases in between. This clonotype was counted a few times. Its antigen remains unidentified. MiXCR was run by TCRdb on the 5' RACE reads, yielding one entry per CDR3 protein. This sample has approximately 340,000 distinct CDR3 sequences, with 8.5% to 10% found just once. The material sequenced was PBMCs, taken on the day of the first yellow fever vaccination. The chain couples TRBV5-5 to TRBJ2-6, with D maybe TRBD1 (5 bases). This TCR came from a man in his late teens or twenties who received the YFV17D yellow fever vaccine. CDR3 nucleotides: TGTGCCAGCAGCGAAACTGCAGGGTTGTTGGCTGGGGCCAACGTCCTGACTTTC. This sequence encodes CASSETAGLLAGANVLTF.